The source of this T cell receptor beta chain is a study of T cell responses to AZD1222 COVID-19 vaccine. Looking at the study overall: Pooling of second doses given at about 4 or about 12 weeks was done. General study findings and limits: Females made up more of the donors, who were largely white British, and clonal diversity may have come out too low.

Clones were read by immunoSEQ multiplex PCR, and TCRdb kept only the in-frame ones, dropping some. The sample lists 55,000 to 65,000 clones, roughly 85% occurring once. Points on this clone: Its matching antigen is unknown.

The V gene's germline CDR1 is MNHEY and CDR2 SVGAGI. The CDR3 covers 14 residues. After removal of 0 bases from V and 14 bases from J, the junction contained 9 bases not matched to a gene. The rearrangement links TRBV6-5 to TRBJ1-4; TRBD1 aligns across 7 bases. The clonotype originates from an adult in good health. The sample here was peripheral blood, taken on day 0 of AZD1222 vaccination. The CDR3 loop reads CASSYSRTGVMLFF. CDR3 nucleotides: TGTGCCAGCAGTTACTCAAGGACAGGAGTGATGCTGTTTTTT.